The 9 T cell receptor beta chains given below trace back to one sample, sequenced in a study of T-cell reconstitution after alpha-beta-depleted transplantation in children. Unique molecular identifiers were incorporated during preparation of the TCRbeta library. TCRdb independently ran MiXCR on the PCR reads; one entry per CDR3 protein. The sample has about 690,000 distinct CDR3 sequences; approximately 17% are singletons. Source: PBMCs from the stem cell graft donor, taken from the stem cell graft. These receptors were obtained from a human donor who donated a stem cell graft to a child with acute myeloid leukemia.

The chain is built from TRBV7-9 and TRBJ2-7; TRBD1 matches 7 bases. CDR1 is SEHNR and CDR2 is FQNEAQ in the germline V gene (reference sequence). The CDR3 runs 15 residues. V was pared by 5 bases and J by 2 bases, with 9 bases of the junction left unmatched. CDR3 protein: CASSQRDRNTYEQYF. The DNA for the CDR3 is TGTGCCAGCAGCCAGAGGGACAGAAACACCTACGAGCAGTACTTC.

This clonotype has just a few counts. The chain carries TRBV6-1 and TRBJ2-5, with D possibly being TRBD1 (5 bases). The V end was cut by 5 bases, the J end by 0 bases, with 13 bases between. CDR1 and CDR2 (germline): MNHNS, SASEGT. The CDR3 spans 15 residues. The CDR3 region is CASSNAHRYQETQYF. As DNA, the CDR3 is TGTGCCAGCAGTAACGCTCACAGGTACCAAGAGACCCAGTACTTC.

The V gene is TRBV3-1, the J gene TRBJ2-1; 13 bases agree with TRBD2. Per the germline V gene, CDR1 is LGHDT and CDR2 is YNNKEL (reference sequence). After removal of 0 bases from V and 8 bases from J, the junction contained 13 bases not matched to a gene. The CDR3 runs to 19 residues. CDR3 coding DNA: TGTGCCAGCAGCCAAGAGGAGACTAGCGGGGGGCGGGGTAGGGATGAGCAGTTCTTC. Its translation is CASSQEETSGGRGRDEQFF.

CDR3 sequence: CASREQGAFYGYTF. The CDR3 region has the DNA TGTGCCAGCAGGGAACAGGGGGCCTTCTATGGCTACACCTTC. The J gene is TRBJ1-2, the V gene TRBV12-3 or TRBV12-4; 9 positions agree with TRBD1. After removal of 6 bases from V and 4 bases from J, the junction contained 6 bases not matched to a gene. CDR3 length equals 14 residues.

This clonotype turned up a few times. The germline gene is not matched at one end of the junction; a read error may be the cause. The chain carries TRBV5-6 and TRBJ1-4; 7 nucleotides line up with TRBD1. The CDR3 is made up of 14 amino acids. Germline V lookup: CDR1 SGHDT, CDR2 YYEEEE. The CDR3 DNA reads TGTGCCAGCAGCTTGGGCGGAGGACCGGGACAGCAAATTTTT. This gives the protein CASSLGGGPGQQIF.

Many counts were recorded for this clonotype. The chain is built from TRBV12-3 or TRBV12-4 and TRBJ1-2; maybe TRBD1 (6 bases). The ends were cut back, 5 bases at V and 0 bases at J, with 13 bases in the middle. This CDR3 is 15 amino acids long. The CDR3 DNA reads TGTGCCAGCAGTCGAGTAGGGGGACCTAACTATGGCTACACCTTC. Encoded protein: CASSRVGGPNYGYTF.

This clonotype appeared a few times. The CDR3 nucleotides are TGTGCCAGCCGAAGAGCGGGGGAATCTAACTATGGCTACACCTTC. This sequence encodes CASRRAGESNYGYTF. The V gene is TRBV6-1, the J gene TRBJ1-2; D perhaps matches TRBD1 (5 bases). V was trimmed by 8 bases and J by 0 bases, leaving 16 bases between them. Germline CDR1 MNHNS, CDR2 SASEGT. The CDR3 runs to 15 residues.

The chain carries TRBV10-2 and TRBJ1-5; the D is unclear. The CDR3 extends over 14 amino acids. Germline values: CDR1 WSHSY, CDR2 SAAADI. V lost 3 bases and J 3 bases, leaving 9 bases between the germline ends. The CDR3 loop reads CASSDEHFNQPQHF. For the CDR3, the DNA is TGCGCCAGCAGTGACGAACACTTCAATCAGCCCCAGCATTTT.

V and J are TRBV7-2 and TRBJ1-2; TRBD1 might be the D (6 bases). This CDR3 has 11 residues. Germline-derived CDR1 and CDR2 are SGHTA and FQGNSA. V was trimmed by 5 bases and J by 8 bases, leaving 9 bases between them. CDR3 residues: CASSKGGGYTF. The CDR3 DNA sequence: TGTGCCAGCAGCAAGGGGGGCGGCTACACCTTC.